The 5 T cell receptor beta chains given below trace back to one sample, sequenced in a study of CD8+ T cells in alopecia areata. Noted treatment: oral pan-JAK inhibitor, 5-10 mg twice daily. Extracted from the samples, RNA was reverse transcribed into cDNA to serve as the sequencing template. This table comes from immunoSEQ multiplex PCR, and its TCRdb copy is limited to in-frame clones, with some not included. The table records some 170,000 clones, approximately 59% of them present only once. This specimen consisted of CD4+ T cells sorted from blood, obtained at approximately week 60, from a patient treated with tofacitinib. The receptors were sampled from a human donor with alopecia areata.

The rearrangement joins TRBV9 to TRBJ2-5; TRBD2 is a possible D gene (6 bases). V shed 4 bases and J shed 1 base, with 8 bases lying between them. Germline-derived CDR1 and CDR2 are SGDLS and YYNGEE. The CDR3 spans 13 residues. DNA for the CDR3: TGTGCCAGCAGCAGGGGAGGCCAAGAGACCCAGTACTTC. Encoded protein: CASSRGGQETQYF. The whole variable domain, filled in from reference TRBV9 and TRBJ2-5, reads DSGVTQTPKHLITATGQRVTLRCSPRSGDLSVYWYQQSLDQGLQFLIQYYNGEERAKGNILERFSAQQFPDLHSELNLSSLELGDSALYFCASSRGGQETQYFGPGTRLLVL.

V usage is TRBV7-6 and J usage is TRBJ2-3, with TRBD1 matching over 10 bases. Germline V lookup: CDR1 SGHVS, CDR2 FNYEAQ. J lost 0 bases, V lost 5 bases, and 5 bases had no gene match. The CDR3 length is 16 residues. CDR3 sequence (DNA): TGTGCCAGCAGCGGCCGGGACAGGGGAAGCACAGATACGCAGTATTTT. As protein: CASSGRDRGSTDTQYF.

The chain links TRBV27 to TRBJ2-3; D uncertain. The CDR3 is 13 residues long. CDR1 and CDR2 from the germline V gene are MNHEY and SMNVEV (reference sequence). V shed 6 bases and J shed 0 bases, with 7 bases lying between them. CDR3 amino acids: CASRRHSTDTQYF. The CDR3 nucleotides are TGTGCCAGCAGACGACATAGCACAGATACGCAGTATTTT.

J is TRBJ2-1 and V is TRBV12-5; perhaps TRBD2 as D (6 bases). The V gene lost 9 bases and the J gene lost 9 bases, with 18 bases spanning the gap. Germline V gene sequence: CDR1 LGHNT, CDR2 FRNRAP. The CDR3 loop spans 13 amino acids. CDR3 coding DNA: TGTGCTAGCCTGGGGGTAGCGCGGGGTGAGCAGTTCTTC. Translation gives CASLGVARGEQFF.

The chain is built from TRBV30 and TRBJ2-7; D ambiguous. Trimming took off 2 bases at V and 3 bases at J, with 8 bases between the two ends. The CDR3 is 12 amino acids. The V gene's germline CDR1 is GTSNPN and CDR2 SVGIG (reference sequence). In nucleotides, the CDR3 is TGTGCCTGGAGTAGACTGAACTACGAGCAGTACTTC. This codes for CAWSRLNYEQYF.